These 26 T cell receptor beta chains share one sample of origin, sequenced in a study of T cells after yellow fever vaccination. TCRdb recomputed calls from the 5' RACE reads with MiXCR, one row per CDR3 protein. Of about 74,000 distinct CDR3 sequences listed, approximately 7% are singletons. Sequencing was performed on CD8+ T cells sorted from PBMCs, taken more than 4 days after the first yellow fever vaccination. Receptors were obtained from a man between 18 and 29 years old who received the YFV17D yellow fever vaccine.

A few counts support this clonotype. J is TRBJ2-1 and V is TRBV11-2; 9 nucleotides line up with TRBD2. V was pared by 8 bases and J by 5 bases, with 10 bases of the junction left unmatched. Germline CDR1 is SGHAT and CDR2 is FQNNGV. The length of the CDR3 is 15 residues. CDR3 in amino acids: CASYRGGGAHNEQFF. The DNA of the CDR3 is TGTGCCAGCTACCGGGGCGGGGGGGCCCACAATGAGCAGTTCTTC. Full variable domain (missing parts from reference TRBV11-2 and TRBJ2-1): EAGVAQSPRYKIIEKRQSVAFWCNPISGHATLYWYQQILGQGPKLLIQFQNNGVVDDSQLPKDRFSAERLKGVDSTLKIQPAKLEDSAVYLCASYRGGGAHNEQFFGPGTRLTVL.

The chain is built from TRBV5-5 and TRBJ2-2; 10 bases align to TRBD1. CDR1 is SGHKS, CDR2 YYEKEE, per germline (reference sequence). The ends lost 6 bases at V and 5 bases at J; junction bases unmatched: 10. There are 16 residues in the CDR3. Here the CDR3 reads CASTRIRTGGTGELFF. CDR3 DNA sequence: TGTGCCAGCACCCGGATCCGGACAGGGGGGACCGGGGAGCTGTTTTTT. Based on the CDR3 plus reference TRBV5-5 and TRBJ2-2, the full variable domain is DAGVTQSPTHLIKTRGQQVTLRCSPISGHKSVSWYQQVLGQGPQFIFQYYEKEERGRGNFPDRFSARQFPNYSSELNVNALLLGDSALYLCASTRIRTGGTGELFFGEGSRLTVL.

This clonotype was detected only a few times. The CDR3 nucleotides read TGCAGTGCTATCGGGCGGCGGTCCTACAATGAGCAGTTCTTC. This codes for CSAIGRRSYNEQFF. This sequence joins TRBV20-1 and TRBJ2-1; no definite D call. The germline V and J ends were trimmed by 4 bases and 1 base, with 11 bases remaining between them. Per the germline V gene, CDR1 is DFQATT and CDR2 is SNEGSKA (reference sequence). The CDR3 extends over 14 amino acids.

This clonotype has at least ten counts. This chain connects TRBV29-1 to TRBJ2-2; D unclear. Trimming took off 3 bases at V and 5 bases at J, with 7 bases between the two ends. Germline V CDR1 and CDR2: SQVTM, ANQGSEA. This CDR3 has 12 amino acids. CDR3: CSVEVGTGELFF. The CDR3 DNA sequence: TGCAGCGTTGAGGTTGGAACCGGGGAGCTGTTTTTT.

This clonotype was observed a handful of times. The CDR3 protein is CASSPRLAGGTDTQYF. The CDR3 DNA is TGTGCCAGCAGCCCGAGACTAGCGGGGGGCACAGATACGCAGTATTTT. V usage is TRBV11-3 and J usage is TRBJ2-3; 12 nucleotides match TRBD2. V dropped 5 bases and J dropped 1; count of bases not matched to a gene: 4. The CDR3 has 16 amino acids. Germline-derived CDR1 and CDR2 are SGHNT and YENEEA.

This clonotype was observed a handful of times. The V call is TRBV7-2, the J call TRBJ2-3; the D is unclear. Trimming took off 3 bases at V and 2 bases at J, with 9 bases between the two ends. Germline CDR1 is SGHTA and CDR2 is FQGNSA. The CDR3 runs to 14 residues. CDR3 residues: CASSFYADTDTQYF. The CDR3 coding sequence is TGTGCCAGCAGCTTTTACGCCGACACAGATACGCAGTATTTT.

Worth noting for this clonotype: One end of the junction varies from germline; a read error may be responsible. The DNA for the CDR3 is TGCGCCAGCCGCCCGTCAAGAGCGACCTCCTACAATTCACCCCTCCACTTT. Its translation is CASRPSRATSYNSPLHF. V is TRBV5-1 and J is TRBJ1-6; the D is unclear. CDR1 is SGHRS and CDR2 is YFSETQ in the germline V gene. The CDR3 totals 17 residues. Complete variable domain (other parts from reference TRBV5-1 and TRBJ1-6): KAGVTQTPRYLIKTRGQQVTLSCSPISGHRSVSWYQQTPGQGLQFLFEYFSETQRNKGNFPGRFSGRQFSNSRSEMNVSTLELGDSALYLCASRPSRATSYNSPLHFGNGTRLTVT.

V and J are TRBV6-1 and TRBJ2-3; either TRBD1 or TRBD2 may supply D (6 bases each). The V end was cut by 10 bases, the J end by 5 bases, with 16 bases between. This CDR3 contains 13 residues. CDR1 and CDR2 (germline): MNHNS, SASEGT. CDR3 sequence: CATLWGARDTQYF. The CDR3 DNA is TGTGCCACCCTTTGGGGGGCGAGAGATACGCAGTATTTT.

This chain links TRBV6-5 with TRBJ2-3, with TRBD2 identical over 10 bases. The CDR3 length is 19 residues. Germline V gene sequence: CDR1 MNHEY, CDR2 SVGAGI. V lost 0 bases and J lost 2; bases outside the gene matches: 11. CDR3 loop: CASSYSIDLSGGTTDTQYF. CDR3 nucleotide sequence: TGTGCCAGCAGTTACTCGATCGACCTTAGCGGGGGGACCACAGATACGCAGTATTTT.

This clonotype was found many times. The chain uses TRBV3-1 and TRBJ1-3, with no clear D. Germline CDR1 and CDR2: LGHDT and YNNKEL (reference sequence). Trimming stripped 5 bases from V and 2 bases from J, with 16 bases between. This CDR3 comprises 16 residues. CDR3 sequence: CASSAEIGFTGNTIYF. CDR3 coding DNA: TGTGCCAGCAGCGCAGAAATAGGGTTTACTGGAAACACCATATATTTT. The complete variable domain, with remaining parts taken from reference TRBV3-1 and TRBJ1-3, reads DTAVSQTPKYLVTQMGNDKSIKCEQNLGHDTMYWYKQDSKKFLKIMFSYNNKELIINETVPNRFSPKSPDKAHLNLHINSLELGDSAVYFCASSAEIGFTGNTIYFGEGSWLTVV.

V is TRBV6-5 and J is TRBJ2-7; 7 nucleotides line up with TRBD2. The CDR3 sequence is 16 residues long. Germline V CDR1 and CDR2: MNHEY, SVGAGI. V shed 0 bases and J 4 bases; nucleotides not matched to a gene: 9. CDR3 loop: CASSYSAGGSVYEQYV. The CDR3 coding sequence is TGTGCCAGCAGTTACTCGGCCGGGGGGTCTGTTTACGAGCAGTACGTC.

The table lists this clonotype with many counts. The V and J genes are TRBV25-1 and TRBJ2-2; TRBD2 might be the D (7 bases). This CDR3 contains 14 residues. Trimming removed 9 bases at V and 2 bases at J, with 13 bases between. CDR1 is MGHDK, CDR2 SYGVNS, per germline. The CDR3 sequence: CARREGGNTGELFF. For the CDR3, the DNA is TGTGCCAGAAGGGAGGGGGGTAACACCGGGGAGCTGTTTTTT.

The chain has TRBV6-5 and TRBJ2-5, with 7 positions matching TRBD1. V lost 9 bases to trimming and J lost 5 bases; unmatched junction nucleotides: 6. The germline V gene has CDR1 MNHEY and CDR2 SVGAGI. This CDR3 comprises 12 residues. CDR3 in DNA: TGTGCCAGTGGGACAGCGGAGGAGACCCAGTACTTC. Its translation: CASGTAEETQYF.

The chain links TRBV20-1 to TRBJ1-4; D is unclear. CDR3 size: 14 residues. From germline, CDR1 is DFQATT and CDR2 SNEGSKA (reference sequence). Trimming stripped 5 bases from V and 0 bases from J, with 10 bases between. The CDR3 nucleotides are TGCAGTGCTCGAAGTCTCGCAACTAATGAAAAACTGTTTTTT. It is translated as CSARSLATNEKLFF.

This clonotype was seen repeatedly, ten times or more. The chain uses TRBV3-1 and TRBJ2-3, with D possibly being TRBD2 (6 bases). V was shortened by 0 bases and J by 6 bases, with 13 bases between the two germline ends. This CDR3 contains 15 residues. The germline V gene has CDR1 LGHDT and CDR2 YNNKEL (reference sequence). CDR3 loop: CASSQESGLGDTQYF. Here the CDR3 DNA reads TGTGCCAGCAGCCAAGAGAGCGGGTTGGGGGATACGCAGTATTTT.

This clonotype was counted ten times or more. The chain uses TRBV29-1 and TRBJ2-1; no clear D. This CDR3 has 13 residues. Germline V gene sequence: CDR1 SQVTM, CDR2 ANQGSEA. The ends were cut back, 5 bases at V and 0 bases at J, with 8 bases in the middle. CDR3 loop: CSVHIPSYNEQFF. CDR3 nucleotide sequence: TGCAGCGTTCACATCCCCTCCTACAATGAGCAGTTCTTC.

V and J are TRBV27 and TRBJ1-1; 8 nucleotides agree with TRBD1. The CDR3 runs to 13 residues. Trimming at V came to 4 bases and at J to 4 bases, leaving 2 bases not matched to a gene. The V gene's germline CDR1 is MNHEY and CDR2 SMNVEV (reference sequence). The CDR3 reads CASSSTGGTEAFF. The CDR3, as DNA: TGTGCCAGCAGTTCCACAGGGGGCACTGAAGCTTTCTTT.

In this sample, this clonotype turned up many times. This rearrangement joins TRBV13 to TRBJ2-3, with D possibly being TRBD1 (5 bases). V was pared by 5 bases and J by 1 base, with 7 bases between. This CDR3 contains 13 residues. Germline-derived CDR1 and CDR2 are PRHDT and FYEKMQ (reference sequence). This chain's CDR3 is CASSRRGTDTQYF. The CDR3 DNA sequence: TGTGCCAGCAGCCGCAGGGGCACAGATACGCAGTATTTT.

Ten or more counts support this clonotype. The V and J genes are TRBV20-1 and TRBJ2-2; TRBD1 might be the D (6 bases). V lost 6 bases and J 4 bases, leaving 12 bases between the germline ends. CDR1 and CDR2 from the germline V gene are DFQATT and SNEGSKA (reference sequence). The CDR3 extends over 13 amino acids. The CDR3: CSARTVPTGELFF. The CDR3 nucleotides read TGCAGTGCCCGGACAGTACCCACCGGGGAGCTGTTTTTT.

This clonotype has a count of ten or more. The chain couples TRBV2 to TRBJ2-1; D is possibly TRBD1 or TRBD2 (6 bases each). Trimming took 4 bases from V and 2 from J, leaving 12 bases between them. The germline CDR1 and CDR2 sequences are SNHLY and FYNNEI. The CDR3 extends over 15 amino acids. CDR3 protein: CASSARGGTYNEQFF. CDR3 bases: TGTGCCAGCAGTGCCAGGGGAGGTACCTACAATGAGCAGTTCTTC.

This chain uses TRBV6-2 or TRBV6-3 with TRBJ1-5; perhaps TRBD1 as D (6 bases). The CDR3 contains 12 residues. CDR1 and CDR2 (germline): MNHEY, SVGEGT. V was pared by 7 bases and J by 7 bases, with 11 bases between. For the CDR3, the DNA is TGTGCCAGCAAGTCAGGGGCCCAGCCCCAGCATTTT. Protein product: CASKSGAQPQHF.

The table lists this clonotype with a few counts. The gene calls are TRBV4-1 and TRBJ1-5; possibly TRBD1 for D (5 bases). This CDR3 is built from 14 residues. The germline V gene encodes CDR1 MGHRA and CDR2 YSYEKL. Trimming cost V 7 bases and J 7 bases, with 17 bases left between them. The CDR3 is CASTIGGGNQPQHF. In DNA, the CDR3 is TGCGCCAGCACCATCGGTGGGGGGAACCAGCCCCAGCATTTT.

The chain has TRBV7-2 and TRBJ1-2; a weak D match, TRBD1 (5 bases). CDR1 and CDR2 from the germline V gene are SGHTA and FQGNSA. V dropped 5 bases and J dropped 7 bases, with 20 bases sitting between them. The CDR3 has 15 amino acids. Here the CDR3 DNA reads TGTGCCAGCAGCAAGCACGGGGGTAGGCCGAGTGGCTACACCTTC. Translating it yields CASSKHGGRPSGYTF.

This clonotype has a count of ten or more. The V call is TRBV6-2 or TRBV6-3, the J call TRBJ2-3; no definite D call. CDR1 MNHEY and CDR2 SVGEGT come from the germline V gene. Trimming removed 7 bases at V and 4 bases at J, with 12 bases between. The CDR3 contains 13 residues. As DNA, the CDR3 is TGTGCCAGCAATGGGTTAGGTCCAGATACGCAGTATTTT. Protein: CASNGLGPDTQYF.

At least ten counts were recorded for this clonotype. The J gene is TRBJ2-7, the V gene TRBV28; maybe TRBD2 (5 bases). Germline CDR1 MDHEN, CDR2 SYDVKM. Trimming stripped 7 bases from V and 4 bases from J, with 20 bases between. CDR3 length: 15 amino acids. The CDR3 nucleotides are TGTGCCAGCACTGACGTCGGGGTAGGAGTTTACGAGCAGTACGTC. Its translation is CASTDVGVGVYEQYV.

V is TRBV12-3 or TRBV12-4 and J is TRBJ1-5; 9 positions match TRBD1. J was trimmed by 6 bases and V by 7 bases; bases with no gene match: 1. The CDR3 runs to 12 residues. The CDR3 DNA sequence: TGTGCCAGCATGGGACAGGGTCAGCCCCAGCATTTT. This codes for CASMGQGQPQHF.